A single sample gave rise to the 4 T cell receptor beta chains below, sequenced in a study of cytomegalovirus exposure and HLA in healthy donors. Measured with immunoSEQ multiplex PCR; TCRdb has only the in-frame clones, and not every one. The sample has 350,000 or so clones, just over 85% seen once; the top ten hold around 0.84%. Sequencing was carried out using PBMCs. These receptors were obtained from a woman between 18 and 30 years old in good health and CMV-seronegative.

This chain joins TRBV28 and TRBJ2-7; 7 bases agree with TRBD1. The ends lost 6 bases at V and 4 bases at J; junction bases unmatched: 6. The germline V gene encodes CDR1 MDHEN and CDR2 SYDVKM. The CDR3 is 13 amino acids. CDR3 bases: TGTGCCAGCAGGAGACAGGGCCTGTACGAGCAGTACTTC. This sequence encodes CASRRQGLYEQYF.

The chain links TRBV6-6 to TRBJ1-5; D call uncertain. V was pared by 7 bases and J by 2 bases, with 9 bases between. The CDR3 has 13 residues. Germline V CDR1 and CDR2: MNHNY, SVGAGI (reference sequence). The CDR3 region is CASKDIRNQPQHF. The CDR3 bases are TGTGCCAGCAAAGACATTCGCAATCAGCCCCAGCATTTT.

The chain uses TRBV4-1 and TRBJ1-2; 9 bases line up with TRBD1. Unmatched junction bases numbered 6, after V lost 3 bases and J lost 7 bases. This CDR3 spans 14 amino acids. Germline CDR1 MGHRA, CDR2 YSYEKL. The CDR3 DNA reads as TGCGCCAGCAGCCAGGGACAGGGCCCCTCTGGCTACACCTTC. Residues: CASSQGQGPSGYTF.

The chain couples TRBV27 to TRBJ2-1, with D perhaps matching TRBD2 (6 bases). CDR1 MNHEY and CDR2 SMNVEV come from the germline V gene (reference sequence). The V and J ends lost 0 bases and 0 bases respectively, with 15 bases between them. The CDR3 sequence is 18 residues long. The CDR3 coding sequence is TGTGCCAGCAGTTTATCTAGGAGCGGGTATAGCTCCTACAATGAGCAGTTCTTC. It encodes CASSLSRSGYSSYNEQFF.